The sample holds one count of the clone carrying this TCR beta chain. Its matching antigen is unknown. The same CDR3 arises from other DNA sequences in this sample as well. Measured with immunoSEQ multiplex PCR; TCRdb has only the in-frame clones, and not every one. The sample comprises nearly 2 million clones, approximately 94% of which are singletons, and roughly 1.2% rests with the top ten. Germline CDR1 reads SGDLS; CDR2 reads YYNGEE. This CDR3 comprises 11 residues. The V gene lost 7 bases and the J gene lost 2 bases, with 4 bases spanning the gap. The entry originates in a study of shared clonotypes between healthy human individuals. Study at large: Per-donor plates numbered three CD4 naive, three CD4 memory, two CD8 naive and one CD8 memory.

Notes on the study in general: Larger richness was generally estimated for naive than memory subsets. Exclusively blood specimens were collected; tissue repertoires likely differ.

Naive CD8 cells were CD45RO-negative, positively selected for CCR7, excluding terminally differentiated effector memory CD45RA+ cells. The source is a man aged 18 to 29 in good health. The sample comprised naive CD8+ T cells sorted from blood. The chain joins TRBV9 to TRBJ1-3, with D uncertain. CDR3 residues: CASSPGNTIYF. DNA for the CDR3: TGTGCCAGCTCTCCTGGAAACACCATATATTTT.